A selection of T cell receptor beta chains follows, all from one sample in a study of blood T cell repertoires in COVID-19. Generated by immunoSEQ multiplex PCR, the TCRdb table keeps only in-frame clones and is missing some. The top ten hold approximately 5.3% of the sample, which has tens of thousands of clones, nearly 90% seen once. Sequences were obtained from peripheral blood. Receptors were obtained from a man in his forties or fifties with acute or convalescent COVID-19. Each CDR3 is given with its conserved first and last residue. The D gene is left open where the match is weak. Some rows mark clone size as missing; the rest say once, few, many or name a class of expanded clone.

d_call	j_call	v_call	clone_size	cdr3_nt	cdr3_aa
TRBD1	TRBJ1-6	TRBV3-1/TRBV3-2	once	TGTGCCAGCAGCCTCCGGGACAGGAGTTCACCCCTCCACTTT	CASSLRDRSSPLHF
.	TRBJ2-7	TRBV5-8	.	TGTGCCAGCAGCTCGAACCCGACTTGGGGGGTAGTTTCGAGCCATCACGAGCAGTACTTC	CASSSNPTWGVVSSHHEQYF
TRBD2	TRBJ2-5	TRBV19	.	TGTGCCAGTAGTATAGGTAGGACTAGCGGGAGTACACCCCAAGAGACCCAGTACTTC	CASSIGRTSGSTPQETQYF
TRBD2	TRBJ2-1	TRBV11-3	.	TGTGCCAGCAGCTTAAGGGTAGCGGGGCCCCCCAATGAGCAGTTCTTC	CASSLRVAGPPNEQFF
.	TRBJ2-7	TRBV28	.	TGTGCCAGCAGTTTGGGCCGCTACGAGCAGTACTTC	CASSLGRYEQYF
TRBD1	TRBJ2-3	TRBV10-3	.	TGTGCCATCAGTGAGTTTAGGACAGGGAGGACAGATACGCAGTATTTT	CAISEFRTGRTDTQYF
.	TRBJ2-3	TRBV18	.	TGTGCCAGCTCACCATATGGTAGCGACACAGATACGCAGTATTTT	CASSPYGSDTDTQYF
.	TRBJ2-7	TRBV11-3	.	TGTGCCAGCAGCCACAATACAGGTCCCTACGAGCAGTACTTC	CASSHNTGPYEQYF
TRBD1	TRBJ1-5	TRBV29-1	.	TGCAGCGTGGGGACAGCAAATAGCAATCAGCCCCAGCATTTT	CSVGTANSNQPQHF
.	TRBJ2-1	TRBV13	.	TGTGCCAGCAGCTTACGACGAACTAATAAGGAGCAGTTCTTC	CASSLRRTNKEQFF
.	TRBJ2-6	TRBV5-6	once	TGTGCCAGCAGCTTGTACGGTTTGAGCTCTGGGGCCAACGTCCTGACTTTC	CASSLYGLSSGANVLTF
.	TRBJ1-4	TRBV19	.	TGTGCCAGCAGGGAAGGTGAAAAACTGTTTTTT	CASREGEKLFF
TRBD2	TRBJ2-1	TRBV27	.	TGTGCCAGCACCCAACTAGCGGGAGTATGGGATGAGCAGTTCTTC	CASTQLAGVWDEQFF
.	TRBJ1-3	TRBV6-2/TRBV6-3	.	TGTGCCAGCAGTTCATCGGCGGGGACTTCTGGAAACACCATATATTTT	CASSSSAGTSGNTIYF
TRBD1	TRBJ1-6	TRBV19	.	TGTGCCAGTAGCCCGGGACAGGGAAATTCACCCCTCCACTTT	CASSPGQGNSPLHF
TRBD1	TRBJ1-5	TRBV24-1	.	TGTGCCACCAGTGGCACGACAGGGGTTGGCAATCAGCCCCAGCATTTT	CATSGTTGVGNQPQHF
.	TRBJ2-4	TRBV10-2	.	TGCGCCAGCAGTGAGTCAGGGGGACCCTGGGAAGCCAAAAACATTCAGTACTTC	CASSESGGPWEAKNIQYF
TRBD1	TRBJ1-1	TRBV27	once	TGTGCCAGCAGTCCGCTGACAGGGGGCGAGAACACTGAAGCTTTCTTT	CASSPLTGGENTEAFF
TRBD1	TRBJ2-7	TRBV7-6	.	TGTGCCAGCAGCTTATCCGGGACAGGGCCCTACGAGCAGTACTTC	CASSLSGTGPYEQYF
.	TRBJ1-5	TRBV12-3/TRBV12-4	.	TGTGCCAGCAGTCCACCTGAGGATACCCAGCATTTT	CASSPPEDTQHF
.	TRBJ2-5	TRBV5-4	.	TGTGCCAGCAGCTTGTTCTCTGAGACCCAGTACTTC	CASSLFSETQYF
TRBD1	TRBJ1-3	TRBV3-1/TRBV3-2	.	TGTGCCAGCAGCCGACAGGGTTCTGGAAACACCATATATTTT	CASSRQGSGNTIYF
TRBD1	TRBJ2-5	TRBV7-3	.	TGTGCCAGCAGCTTAATCCCAGGGGGCGCAGGGTTTCAAGAGACCCAGGATAATAGAGCGACCCAGTACTTC	CASSLIPGGAGFQETQDNRATQYF
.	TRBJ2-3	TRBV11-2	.	TGTGCCAGCAGCTTATCTCTTCCTTGGGCCACAGATACGCAGTATTTT	CASSLSLPWATDTQYF
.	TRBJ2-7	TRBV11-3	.	TGTGCCAGCAGCTCCGTTTCCTACGAGCAGTACTTC	CASSSVSYEQYF
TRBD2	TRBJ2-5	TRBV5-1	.	TGCGCCAGCAGCTTGCAAGCGGGAGACGAGACCCAGTACTTC	CASSLQAGDETQYF
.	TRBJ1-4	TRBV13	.	TGTGCCAGCAGCTTACGGGGAAGTCATGAAAAACTGTTTTTT	CASSLRGSHEKLFF
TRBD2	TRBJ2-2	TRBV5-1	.	TGCGCCAGCACCCTAGCGGCAACGGGCGGGGAGCTGTTTTTT	CASTLAATGGELFF
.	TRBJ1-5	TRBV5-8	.	TGTGCCAGCCACATCCAGGGTCCCGGTCCCCAGCATTTT	CASHIQGPGPQHF
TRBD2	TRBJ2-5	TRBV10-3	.	TGTGCCATCAGTGAGTCGCGGGCTAGCGGGGACCAAGAGACCCAGTACTTC	CAISESRASGDQETQYF
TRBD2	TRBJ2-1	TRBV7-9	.	TGTGCCAGCAGGCCGACTAGCGGTTACTCCTACAATGAGCAGTTCTTC	CASRPTSGYSYNEQFF
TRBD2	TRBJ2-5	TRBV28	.	TGTGCCAGCAGTTTATTCGGACTAGCGGGACAAGAGACCCAGTACTTC	CASSLFGLAGQETQYF
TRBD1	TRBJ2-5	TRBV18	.	TGTGCCAGCTCGCAAACTACAGGGGCCTTCCAAGAGACCCAGTACTTC	CASSQTTGAFQETQYF
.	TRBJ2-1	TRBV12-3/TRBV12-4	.	TGTGCCAGCAGGCTGGAGTGGAATGAGCAGTTCTTC	CASRLEWNEQFF
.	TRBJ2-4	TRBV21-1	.	TGTGCCAGCAGGACAGCCCTCCGGGCCAAAAACATTCAGTACTTC	CASRTALRAKNIQYF
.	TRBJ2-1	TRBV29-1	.	TGCAGCGTTGAAGGGCAGTACAATGAGCAGTTCTTC	CSVEGQYNEQFF
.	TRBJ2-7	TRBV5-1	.	TGCGCCAGCAGCCCAAGAATAGACGAGCAGTACTTC	CASSPRIDEQYF
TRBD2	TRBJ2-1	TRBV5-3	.	TGTGCCAGAAGATATAAACTAGCGGGAGGGCCGAGAGTATACAATGAGCAGTTCTTC	CARRYKLAGGPRVYNEQFF
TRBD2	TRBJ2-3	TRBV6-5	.	TGTGCCAGCAGCAGACTAGCGGGGACGGTAGATACGCAGTATTTT	CASSRLAGTVDTQYF
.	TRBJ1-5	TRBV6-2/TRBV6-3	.	TGTGCCAGCAGTTACTCGACTTCCGGTGTCGGTAATCAGCCCCAGCATTTT	CASSYSTSGVGNQPQHF
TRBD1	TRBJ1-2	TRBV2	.	TGTGCCAGCACGGGGGACAGCCTTTTTAACTATGGCTACACCTTC	CASTGDSLFNYGYTF
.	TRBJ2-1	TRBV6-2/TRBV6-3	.	TGTGCCAGCAGTGACAAACTAGGGGAGGAATGTGAGCAGTTCTTC	CASSDKLGEECEQFF
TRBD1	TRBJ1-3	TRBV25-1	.	TGTGCCAGCAGCCGGGGACAGCTTGACTCTGGAAACACCATATATTTT	CASSRGQLDSGNTIYF
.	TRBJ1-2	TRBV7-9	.	TGTGCCACCGATCGGTGGGAGCCCTATGGCTACACCTTC	CATDRWEPYGYTF
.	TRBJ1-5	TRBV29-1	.	TGCAGCGTTGAAGATATCGGGGGTCAGCCCCAGCATTTT	CSVEDIGGQPQHF
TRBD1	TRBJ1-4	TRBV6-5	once	TGTGCCAGCAGTTACTTGGGACAGGGCCAAAAACTGTTTTTT	CASSYLGQGQKLFF
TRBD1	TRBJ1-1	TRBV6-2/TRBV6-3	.	TGTGCCAGCAGTTATGGGGCCGTGAGGGGGCGAGGCACTGAAGCTTTCTTT	CASSYGAVRGRGTEAFF
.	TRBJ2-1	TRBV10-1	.	TGCGCCAGCAGTGAGCCCGGACTGGACAATGAGCAGTTCTTC	CASSEPGLDNEQFF
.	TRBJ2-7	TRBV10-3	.	TGTGCCATCAGTGAGCCCGCCGAGTATTACGAGCAGTACTTC	CAISEPAEYYEQYF
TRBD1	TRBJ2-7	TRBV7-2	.	TGTGCCAGCAGCCACACCTGGGGGACAGGGGAGGAAGGCGAGCAGTACTTC	CASSHTWGTGEEGEQYF
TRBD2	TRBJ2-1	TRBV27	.	TGTGCCAGCAGTTTAATCGCGGGAGGGAGGAATGAGCAGTTCTTC	CASSLIAGGRNEQFF
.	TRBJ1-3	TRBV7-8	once	TGTGCCAGCATACAGGGCCACTCTGGAAACACCATATATTTT	CASIQGHSGNTIYF
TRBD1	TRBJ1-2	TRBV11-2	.	TGTGCCAGCAGCAACATTCAGGGGGCGCAGGGCTACACCTTC	CASSNIQGAQGYTF
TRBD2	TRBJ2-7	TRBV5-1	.	TGCGCCAGCAGCTTGGGTGGGCTAGCGGGTCCCTCCGAGAACGAGCAGTACTTC	CASSLGGLAGPSENEQYF
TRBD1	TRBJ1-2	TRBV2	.	TGTGCCAGCAGTGAAGACAGGGGAGGAGGCTACACCTTC	CASSEDRGGGYTF
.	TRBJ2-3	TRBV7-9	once	TGTGCCAGCCAGCGAGGGAATGGAGGAGATACGCAGTATTTT	CASQRGNGGDTQYF